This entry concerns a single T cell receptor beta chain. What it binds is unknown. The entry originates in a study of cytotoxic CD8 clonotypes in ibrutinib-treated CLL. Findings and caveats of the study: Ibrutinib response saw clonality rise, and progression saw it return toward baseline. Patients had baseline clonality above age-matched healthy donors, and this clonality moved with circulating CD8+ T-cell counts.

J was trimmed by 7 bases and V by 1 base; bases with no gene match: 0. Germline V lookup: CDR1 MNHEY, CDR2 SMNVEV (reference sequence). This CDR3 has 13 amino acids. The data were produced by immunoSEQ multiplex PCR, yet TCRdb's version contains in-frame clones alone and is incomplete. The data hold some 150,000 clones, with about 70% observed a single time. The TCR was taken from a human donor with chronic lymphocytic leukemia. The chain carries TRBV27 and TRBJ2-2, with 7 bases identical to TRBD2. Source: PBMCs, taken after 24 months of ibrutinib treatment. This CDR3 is CASSLWGGGELFF. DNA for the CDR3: TGTGCCAGCAGTTTATGGGGGGGCGGGGAGCTGTTTTTT.